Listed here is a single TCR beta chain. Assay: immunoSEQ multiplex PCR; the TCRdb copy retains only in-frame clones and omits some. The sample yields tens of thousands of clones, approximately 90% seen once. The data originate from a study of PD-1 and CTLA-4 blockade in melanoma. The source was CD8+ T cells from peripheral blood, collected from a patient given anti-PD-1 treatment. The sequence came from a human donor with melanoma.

CDR3 in amino acids: CASSYGPEAFF. DNA for the CDR3: TGTGCCAGCAGTTACGGACCTGAAGCTTTCTTT. The chain combines TRBV6-2 or TRBV6-3 with TRBJ1-1; D is unresolved. Germline values: CDR1 MNHEY, CDR2 SVGEGT. This CDR3 spans 11 amino acids. Trimming took 2 bases from V and 6 from J, leaving 4 bases between them.